This TCR beta chain was documented in a study of blood T cell repertoires in COVID-19. Study summary: Samples came from the United States, Italy and Spain, spanning acute and convalescent COVID-19. T cells, B-cell-depleted T cells, or PBMCs supplied cDNA or gDNA.

Study processing details: Reference gene primer amplification gave nucleated cell count estimates. Clones were sequenced by immunoSEQ multiplex PCR, and TCRdb holds only the in-frame ones, with some missing. V, J and clone size reflect that table, while D and trimming were determined from the DNA. The sample records roughly 70,000 clones, about 88% being singletons. This clone was seen a single time. Germline trimming cut 7 bases from V and 2 bases from J; bases unmatched to any gene: 13. Germline V CDR1 and CDR2: GTSNPN, SVGIG (reference sequence). The CDR3 has 16 residues. The specimen sequenced was peripheral blood. This TCR was recovered from a woman aged 50 to 60 with active COVID-19. V usage is TRBV30 and J usage is TRBJ1-3; TRBD1 matches 8 bases. The CDR3, as DNA: TGTGCCTACCTGACAGGGGTCCTTGGTCCTGGAAACACCATATATTTT. Protein: CAYLTGVLGPGNTIYF. The variable domain in full, with the rest retrieved from reference TRBV30 and TRBJ1-3, is SQTIHQWPATLVQPVGSPLSLECTVEGTSNPNLYWYRQAAGRGLQLLFYSVGIGQISSEVPQNLSASRPQDRQFILSSKKLLLSDSGFYLCAYLTGVLGPGNTIYFGEGSWLTVV.